The clone carrying this TCR beta chain was seen a single time. Its antigen is as yet unknown. The source of the sample is a study of cytomegalovirus exposure and HLA in healthy donors. At the level of the study: Caucasian-associated ancestry cluster membership applied to about 80% of around 400 genotyped donors. Findings and limits, study-wide: Among CMV-associated TCR beta chains, most appeared HLA-restricted in a later analysis.

A multiplex PCR was run with 60 Vbeta primers and 13 Jbeta primers. Only in-frame clones appear in the TCRdb table, and some are missing; sequencing was by immunoSEQ multiplex PCR. Among tens of thousands of clones listed, roughly 85% were seen once. This CDR3 comprises 14 residues. Germline lookup yields CDR1 MNHNY and CDR2 SVGAGI (reference sequence). Trimming shortened V by 8 bases and J by 2 bases, and 15 bases separated the two germline ends. The sequence came from a man younger than 45 in good health and CMV-seronegative. This sequence joins TRBV6-6 and TRBJ1-2; perhaps TRBD1 as D (6 bases). The sequenced sample was PBMCs. The CDR3 reads CASDHEGGNYGYTF. The DNA for the CDR3 is TGTGCCAGCGATCATGAGGGGGGGAACTATGGCTACACCTTC.